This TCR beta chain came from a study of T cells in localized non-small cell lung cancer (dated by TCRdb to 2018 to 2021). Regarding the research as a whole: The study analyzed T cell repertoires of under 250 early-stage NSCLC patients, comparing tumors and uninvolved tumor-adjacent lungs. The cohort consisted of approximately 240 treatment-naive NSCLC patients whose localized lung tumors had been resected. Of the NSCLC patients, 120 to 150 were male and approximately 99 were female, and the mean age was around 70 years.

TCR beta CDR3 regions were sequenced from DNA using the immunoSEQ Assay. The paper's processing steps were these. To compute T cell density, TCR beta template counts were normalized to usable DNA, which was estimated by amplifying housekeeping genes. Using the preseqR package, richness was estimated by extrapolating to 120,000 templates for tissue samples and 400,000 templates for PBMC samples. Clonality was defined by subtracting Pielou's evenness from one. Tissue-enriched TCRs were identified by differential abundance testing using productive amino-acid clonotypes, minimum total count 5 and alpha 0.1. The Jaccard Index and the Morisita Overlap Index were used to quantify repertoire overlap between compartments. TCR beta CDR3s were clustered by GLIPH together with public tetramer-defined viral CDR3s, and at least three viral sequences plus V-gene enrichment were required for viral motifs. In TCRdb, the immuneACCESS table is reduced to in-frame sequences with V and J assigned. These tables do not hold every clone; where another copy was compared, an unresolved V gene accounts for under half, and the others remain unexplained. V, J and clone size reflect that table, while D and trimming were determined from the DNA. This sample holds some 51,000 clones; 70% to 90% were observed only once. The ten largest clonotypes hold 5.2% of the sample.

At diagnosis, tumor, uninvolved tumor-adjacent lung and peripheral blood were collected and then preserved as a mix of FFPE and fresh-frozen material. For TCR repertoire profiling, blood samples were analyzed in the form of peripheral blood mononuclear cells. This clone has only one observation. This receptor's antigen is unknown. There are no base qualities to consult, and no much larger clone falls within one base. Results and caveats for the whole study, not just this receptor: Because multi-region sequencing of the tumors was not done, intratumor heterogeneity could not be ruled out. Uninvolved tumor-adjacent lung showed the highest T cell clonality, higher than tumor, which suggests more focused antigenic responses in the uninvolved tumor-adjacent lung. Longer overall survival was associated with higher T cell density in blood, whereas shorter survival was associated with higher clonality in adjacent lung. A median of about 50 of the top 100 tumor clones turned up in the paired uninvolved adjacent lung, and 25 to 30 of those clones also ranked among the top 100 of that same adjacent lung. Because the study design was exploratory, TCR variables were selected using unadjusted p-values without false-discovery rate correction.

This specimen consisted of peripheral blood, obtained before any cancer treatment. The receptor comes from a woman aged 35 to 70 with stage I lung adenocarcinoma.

The nucleotide sequence is TGCGCCAGCAGTTTTGTTCAGGGGTCTTCGAACACTGAAGCTTTCTTT. Translation gives CASSFVQGSSNTEAFF. Recombination joined TRBV5-1 with TRBJ1-1; TRBD1 is a weak D gene call, 6 bases matching. The CDR3 runs 16 amino acids, cysteine and phenylalanine included. The kept DNA is CDR3 alone, 48 bases in frame from the first base. V is pared back by 5 bases and J by 1 base, with 18 bases lying between the germline termini. Reading the germline V gene gives CDR1 SGHRS and CDR2 YFSETQ.